This T cell receptor beta chain was recorded in a study of PD-1 blockade in classical Hodgkin lymphoma. Patients all relapsed after autologous stem cell transplantation, and there was variation in brentuximab vedotin exposure. Researchers used magnetic negative selection to pull out pure CD4+ T cells from thawed PBMCs. Study outcomes and limitations: No one has yet defined what causes the repertoire differences, which may be disease activity or prior therapy. It was reported that newly diagnosed patients had less baseline TCR diversity than healthy donors. Patients excluded were those beginning nivolumab under 1 year after ASCT. By C4D1, CD4+ diversity increased significantly, especially in complete responders.

This clone was found a few times. Antigen specificity is unknown. TCRdb keeps only in-frame clones here, not all; method: immunoSEQ multiplex PCR. Among roughly 12,000 clones listed, 85% to 90% were seen once. The origin of this receptor is a human donor with classical Hodgkin lymphoma. This sample comprised CD4+ T cells from blood, obtained at baseline.

As DNA, the CDR3 is TGTGCCAGCAAACCGGGATCTTATAATTCACCCCTCCACTTT. It encodes CASKPGSYNSPLHF. The rearrangement joins TRBV2 to TRBJ1-6, with D hard to call. The V gene's germline CDR1 is SNHLY and CDR2 FYNNEI. CDR3 length: 14 amino acids. V was shortened by 7 bases and J by 4 bases, with 11 bases between the two germline ends.